A single T cell receptor beta chain is shown here with its context. The data were taken from a study of T-cell memory formation after mild COVID-19. The CDR3 consists of 9 residues. It was 5'RACE with constant-segment primers that produced the TCR alpha and TCR beta cDNA libraries, which carried sample barcodes and UMIs. TCRdb used MiXCR to reprocess the 5' RACE reads, holding one entry per CDR3 protein. The table includes around 340,000 distinct CDR3 sequences, 20% to 25% detected once. Sequencing input: PBMCs or a T cell subset sorted from them (not recorded which). V gene TRBV21-1 combines with J gene TRBJ2-5. TRBV21-1 is a recognized pseudogene. This sequence originates from an adult woman who had mild COVID-19 (a few samples of this study predate the infection). Cell type and time point are not known. CDR3 residues: CASKETQYF. CDR3 in DNA: TGTGCCAGCAAAGAGACCCAGTACTTC.